The next 13 T cell receptor beta chains were all read from a single sample in a study of T cells in Graves' hyperthyroidism and ophthalmopathy. The TCR beta CDR3 regions underwent amplification using RNA transcripts as the source. A set of HTBI primers served as the primers for a first-round RT-PCR of the TCR CDR3. TCRdb reprocessed the multiplex PCR reads with MiXCR, giving one entry per CDR3 protein. Here the sample spans a few hundred thousand distinct CDR3 sequences, more than 15% being singletons. Sequencing used blood. The receptors here all came from a woman aged 18-29 years with Graves' hyperthyroidism that later progressed to Graves' ophthalmopathy.

This clonotype has more than one count but fewer than ten. The chain is built from TRBV5-6 and TRBJ2-5; D is unclear. The CDR3 runs to 14 residues. The V end was cut by 3 bases, the J end by 2 bases, with 11 bases between. The germline V gene encodes CDR1 SGHDT and CDR2 YYEEEE. As DNA, the CDR3 is TGTGCCAGCAGCTCGGGCGGCTTTCAAGAGACCCAGTACTTC. It yields the protein CASSSGGFQETQYF.

This clonotype was seen ten or more times. V usage is TRBV2 and J usage is TRBJ2-3; either TRBD1 or TRBD2 may fit D (6 bases each). CDR3 length equals 14 residues. The germline V and J ends were trimmed by 3 bases and 5 bases, with 12 bases remaining between them. The germline CDR1 and CDR2 sequences are SNHLY and FYNNEI. CDR3 bases: TGTGCCAGCAGTGACGTTGGAGGGGGAGATACGCAGTATTTT. Protein sequence: CASSDVGGGDTQYF.

This clonotype has ten or more counts. This chain uses TRBV11-2 with TRBJ1-4; D gene ambiguous. CDR3 length: 17 amino acids. CDR1 and CDR2 (germline): SGHAT, FQNNGV. Deletions cut 1 base from V and 12 bases from J, with 24 bases between. The CDR3 reads CASSLGGLQPPNRELFF. CDR3 DNA: TGTGCCAGCAGCTTAGGTGGTCTGCAGCCTCCGAATAGGGAACTGTTTTTT.

This clonotype was counted ten times or more. The chain couples TRBV20-1 to TRBJ2-1; D gene uncertain. This CDR3 spans 13 amino acids. The germline gives CDR1 DFQATT, CDR2 SNEGSKA (reference sequence). V was pared by 7 bases and J by 1 base, with 11 bases between. The CDR3 loop is CSVSVWSYNEQFF. The DNA of the CDR3 is TGCAGTGTTAGTGTCTGGTCCTACAATGAGCAGTTCTTC.

This clonotype was seen many times. The J gene is TRBJ2-3, the V gene TRBV7-9; TRBD1 matches 10 bases. With 3 bases clipped from V and 5 bases from J, the junction kept 5 bases outside the gene matches. Looked up from germline, CDR1 is SEHNR and CDR2 is FQNEAQ (reference sequence). This CDR3 spans 15 amino acids. The CDR3 sequence: CASSLTGGLGDTQYF. CDR3 DNA: TGTGCCAGCAGCTTGACAGGGGGCCTTGGAGATACGCAGTATTTT.

This clonotype was found many times. V and J are TRBV18 and TRBJ1-1, with 8 nucleotides matching TRBD1. The V and J ends lost 6 bases and 4 bases, in that order; junction bases with no gene match: 4. The V gene's germline CDR1 is KGHSH and CDR2 LQKENI. This CDR3 has 13 amino acids. The CDR3 loop reads CASSPDRGTEAFF. The CDR3 nucleotides read TGTGCCAGCTCCCCCGACAGGGGCACTGAAGCTTTCTTT.

This clonotype was seen repeatedly, ten times or more. CDR3 DNA: TGTGCCAGCAGCCCCGAGGGACTAGCGGGAGTCCACGAGCAGTACTTC. Its translation: CASSPEGLAGVHEQYF. The V and J genes are TRBV13 and TRBJ2-7; 14 positions match TRBD2. From germline, CDR1 is PRHDT and CDR2 FYEKMQ (reference sequence). The J segment lost 5 bases and the V segment lost 5 bases, leaving 8 bases of the junction unmatched. The CDR3 length is 16 residues.

The V call is TRBV13, the J call TRBJ2-1, with TRBD1 as a possible D gene (5 bases). The ends were cut back, 1 base at V and 4 bases at J, with 8 bases in the middle. The CDR3 covers 14 residues. The germline CDR1 and CDR2 sequences are PRHDT and FYEKMQ (reference sequence). Here the CDR3 DNA reads TGTGCCAGCAGCTTAGAGACAGATTACAATGAGCAGTTCTTC. This encodes CASSLETDYNEQFF.

This clonotype was seen at least ten times. The chain is built from TRBV12-3 or TRBV12-4 and TRBJ2-7, with TRBD1 as a possible D gene (6 bases). The V end was cut by 1 base, the J end by 5 bases, with 12 bases between. The CDR3 contains 14 residues. The CDR3 sequence is CASSLDREVNEQYF. The CDR3 DNA reads TGTGCCAGCAGTTTAGACAGGGAAGTGAACGAGCAGTACTTC.

The chain carries TRBV6-1 and TRBJ1-5; TRBD1 matches 9 bases. The CDR3 is 16 amino acids. Germline V CDR1 and CDR2: MNHNS, SASEGT. Germline trimming cut 9 bases from V and 0 bases from J; bases unmatched to any gene: 9. In DNA, the CDR3 is TGTGCCAGTAGCCGGGACAGGGAATATAGCAATCAGCCCCAGCATTTT. Translating it yields CASSRDREYSNQPQHF.

A few counts support this clonotype. V usage is TRBV30 and J usage is TRBJ2-6; the match to TRBD1 covers 7 bases. The length of the CDR3 is 17 residues. V was pared by 5 bases and J by 0 bases, with 10 bases of the junction left unmatched. Germline V gives CDR1 GTSNPN, CDR2 SVGIG (reference sequence). CDR3 nucleotide sequence: TGTGCCTGGGCTCGACAGGGATCCCTCTCTGGGGCCAACGTCCTGACTTTC. Translating gives CAWARQGSLSGANVLTF.

This clonotype was seen repeatedly, ten times or more. The rearrangement joins TRBV5-1 to TRBJ2-7, with D tentatively TRBD1 (6 bases). The CDR3 extends over 15 amino acids. V was pared by 0 bases and J by 1 base, with 11 bases between. Germline V gene data show CDR1 as SGHRS and CDR2 as YFSETQ. The CDR3 sequence is CASSLEDRRSYEQYF. CDR3 nucleotide sequence: TGCGCCAGCAGCTTGGAGGACAGACGATCCTACGAGCAGTACTTC. Full variable domain (rest looked up from reference TRBV5-1 and TRBJ2-7): KAGVTQTPRYLIKTRGQQVTLSCSPISGHRSVSWYQQTPGQGLQFLFEYFSETQRNKGNFPGRFSGRQFSNSRSEMNVSTLELGDSALYLCASSLEDRRSYEQYFGPGTRLTVT.

The sample holds many counts of this clonotype. The chain joins TRBV6-1 to TRBJ2-3, with D unclear. V was shortened by 6 bases and J by 0 bases, with 19 bases between the two germline ends. In germline, CDR1 is MNHNS, CDR2 SASEGT. The CDR3 length is 17 residues. The CDR3 reads CASRKFDPSRSTDTQYF. As DNA, the CDR3 is TGTGCCAGCAGAAAATTCGACCCATCTCGTAGCACAGATACGCAGTATTTT.